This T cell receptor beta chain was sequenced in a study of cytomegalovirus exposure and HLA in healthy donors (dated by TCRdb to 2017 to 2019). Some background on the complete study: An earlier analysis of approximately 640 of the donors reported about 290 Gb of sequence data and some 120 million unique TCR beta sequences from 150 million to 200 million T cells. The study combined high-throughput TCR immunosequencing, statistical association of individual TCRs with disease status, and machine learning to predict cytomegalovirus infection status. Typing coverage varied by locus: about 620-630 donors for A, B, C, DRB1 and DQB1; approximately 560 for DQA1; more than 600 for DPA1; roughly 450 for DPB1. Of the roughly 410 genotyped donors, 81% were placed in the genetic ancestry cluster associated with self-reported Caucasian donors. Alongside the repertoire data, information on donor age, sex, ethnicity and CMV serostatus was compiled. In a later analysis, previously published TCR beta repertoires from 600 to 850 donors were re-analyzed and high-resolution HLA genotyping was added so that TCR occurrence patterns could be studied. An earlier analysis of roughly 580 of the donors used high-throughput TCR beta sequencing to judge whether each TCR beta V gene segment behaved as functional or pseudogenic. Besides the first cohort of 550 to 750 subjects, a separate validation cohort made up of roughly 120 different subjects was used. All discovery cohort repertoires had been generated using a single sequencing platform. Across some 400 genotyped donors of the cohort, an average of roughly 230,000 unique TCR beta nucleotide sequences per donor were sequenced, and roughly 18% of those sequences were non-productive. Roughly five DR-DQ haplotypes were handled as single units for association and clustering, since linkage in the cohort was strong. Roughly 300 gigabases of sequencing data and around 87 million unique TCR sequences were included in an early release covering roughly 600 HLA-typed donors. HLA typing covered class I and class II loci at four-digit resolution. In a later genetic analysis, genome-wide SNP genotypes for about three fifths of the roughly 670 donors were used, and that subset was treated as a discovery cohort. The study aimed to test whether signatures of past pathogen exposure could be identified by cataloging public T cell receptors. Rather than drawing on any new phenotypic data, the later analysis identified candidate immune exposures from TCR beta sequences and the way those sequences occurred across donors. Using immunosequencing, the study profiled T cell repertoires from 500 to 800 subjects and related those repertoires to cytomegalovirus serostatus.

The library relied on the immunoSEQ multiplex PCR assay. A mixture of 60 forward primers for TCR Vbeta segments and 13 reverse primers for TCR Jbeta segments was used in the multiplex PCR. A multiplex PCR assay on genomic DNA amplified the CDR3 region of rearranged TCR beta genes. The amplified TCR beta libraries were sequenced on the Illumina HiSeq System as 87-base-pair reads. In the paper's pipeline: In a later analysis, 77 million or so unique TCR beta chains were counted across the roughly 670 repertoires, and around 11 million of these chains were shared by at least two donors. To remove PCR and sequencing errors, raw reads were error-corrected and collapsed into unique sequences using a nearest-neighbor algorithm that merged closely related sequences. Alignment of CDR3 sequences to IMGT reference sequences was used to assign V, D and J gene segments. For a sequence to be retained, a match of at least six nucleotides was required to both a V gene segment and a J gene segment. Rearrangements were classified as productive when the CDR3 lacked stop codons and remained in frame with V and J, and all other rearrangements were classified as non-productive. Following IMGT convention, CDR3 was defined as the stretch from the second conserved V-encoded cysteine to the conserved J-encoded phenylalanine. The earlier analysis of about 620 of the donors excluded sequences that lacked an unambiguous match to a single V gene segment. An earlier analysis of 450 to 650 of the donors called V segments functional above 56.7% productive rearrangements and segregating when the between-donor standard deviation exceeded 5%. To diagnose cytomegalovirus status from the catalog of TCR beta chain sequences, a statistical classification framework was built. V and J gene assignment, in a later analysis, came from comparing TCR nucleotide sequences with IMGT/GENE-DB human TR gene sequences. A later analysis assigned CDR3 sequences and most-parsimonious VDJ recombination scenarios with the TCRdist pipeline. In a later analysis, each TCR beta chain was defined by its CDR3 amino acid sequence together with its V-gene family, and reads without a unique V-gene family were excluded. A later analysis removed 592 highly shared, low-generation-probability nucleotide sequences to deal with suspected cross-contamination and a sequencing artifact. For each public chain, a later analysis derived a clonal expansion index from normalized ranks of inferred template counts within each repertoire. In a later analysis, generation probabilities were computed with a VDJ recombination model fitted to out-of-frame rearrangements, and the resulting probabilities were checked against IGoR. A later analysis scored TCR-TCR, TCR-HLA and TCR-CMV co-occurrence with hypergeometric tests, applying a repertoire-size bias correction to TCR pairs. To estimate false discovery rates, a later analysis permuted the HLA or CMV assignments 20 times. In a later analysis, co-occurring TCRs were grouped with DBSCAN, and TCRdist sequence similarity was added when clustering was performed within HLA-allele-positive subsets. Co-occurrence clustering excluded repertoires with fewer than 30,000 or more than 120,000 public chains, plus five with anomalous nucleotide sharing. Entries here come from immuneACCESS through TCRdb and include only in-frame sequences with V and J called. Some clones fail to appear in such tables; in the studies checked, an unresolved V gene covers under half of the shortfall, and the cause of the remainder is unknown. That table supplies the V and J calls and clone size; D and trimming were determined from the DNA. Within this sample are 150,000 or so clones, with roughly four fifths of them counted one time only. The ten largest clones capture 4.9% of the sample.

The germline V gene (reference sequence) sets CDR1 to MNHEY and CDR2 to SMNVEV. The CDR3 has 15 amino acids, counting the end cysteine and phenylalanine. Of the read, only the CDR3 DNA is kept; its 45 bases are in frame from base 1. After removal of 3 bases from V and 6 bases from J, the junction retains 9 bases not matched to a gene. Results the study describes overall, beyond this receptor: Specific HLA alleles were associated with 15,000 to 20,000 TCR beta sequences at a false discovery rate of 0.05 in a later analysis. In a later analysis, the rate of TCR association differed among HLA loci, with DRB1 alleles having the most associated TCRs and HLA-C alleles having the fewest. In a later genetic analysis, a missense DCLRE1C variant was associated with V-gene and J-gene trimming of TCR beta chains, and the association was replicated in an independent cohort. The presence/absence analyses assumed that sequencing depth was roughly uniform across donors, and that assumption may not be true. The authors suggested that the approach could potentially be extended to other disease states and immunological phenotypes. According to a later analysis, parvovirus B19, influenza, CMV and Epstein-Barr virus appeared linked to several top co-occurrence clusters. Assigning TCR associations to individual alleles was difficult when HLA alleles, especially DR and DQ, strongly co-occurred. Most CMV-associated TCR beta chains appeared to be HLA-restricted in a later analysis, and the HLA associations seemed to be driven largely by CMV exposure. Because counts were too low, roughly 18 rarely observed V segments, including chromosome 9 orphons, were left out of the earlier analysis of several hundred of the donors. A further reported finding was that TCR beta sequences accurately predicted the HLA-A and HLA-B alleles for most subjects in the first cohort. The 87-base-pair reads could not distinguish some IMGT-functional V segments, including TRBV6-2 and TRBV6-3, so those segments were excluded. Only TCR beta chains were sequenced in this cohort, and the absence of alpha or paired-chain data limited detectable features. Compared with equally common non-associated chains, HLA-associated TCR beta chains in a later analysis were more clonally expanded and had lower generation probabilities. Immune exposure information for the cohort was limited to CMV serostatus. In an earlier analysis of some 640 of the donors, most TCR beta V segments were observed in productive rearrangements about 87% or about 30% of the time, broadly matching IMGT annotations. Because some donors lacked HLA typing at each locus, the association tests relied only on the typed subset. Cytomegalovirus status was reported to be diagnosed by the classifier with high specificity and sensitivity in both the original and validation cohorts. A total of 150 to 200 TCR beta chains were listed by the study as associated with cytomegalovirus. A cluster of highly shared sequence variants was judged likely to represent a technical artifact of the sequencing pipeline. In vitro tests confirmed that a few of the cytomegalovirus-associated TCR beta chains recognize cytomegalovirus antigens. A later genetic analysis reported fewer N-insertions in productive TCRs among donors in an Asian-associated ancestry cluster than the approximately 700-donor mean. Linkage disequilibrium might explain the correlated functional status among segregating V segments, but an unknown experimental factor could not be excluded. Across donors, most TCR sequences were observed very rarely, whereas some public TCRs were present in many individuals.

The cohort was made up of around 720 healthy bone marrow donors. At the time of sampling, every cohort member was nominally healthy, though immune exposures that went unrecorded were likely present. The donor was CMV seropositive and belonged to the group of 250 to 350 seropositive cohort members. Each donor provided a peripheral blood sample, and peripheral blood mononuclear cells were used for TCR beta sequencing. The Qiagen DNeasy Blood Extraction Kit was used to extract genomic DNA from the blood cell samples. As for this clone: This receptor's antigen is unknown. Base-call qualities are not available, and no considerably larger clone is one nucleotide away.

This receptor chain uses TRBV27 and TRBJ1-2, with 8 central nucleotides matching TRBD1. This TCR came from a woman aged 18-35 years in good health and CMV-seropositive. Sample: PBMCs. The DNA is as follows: TGTGCCAGCAGTTTTATGGCAGGGGGCTATGATGGCTACACCTTC. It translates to CASSFMAGGYDGYTF.